The rows below give T cell receptor beta chains drawn from one sample of a study of T-cell reconstitution after alpha-beta-depleted transplantation in children. From the PCR reads, TCRdb called clonotypes with MiXCR, one entry per CDR3 protein. The data contain around 110,000 distinct CDR3 sequences, about 9.4% of them singletons. The specimen comprised PBMCs, sampled before TCRalphabeta/CD19-depleted stem cell transplant. These receptors all stem from a boy aged 2 to 9 with acute lymphoblastic leukemia, due to receive a stem cell transplant. Both conserved end residues are part of each CDR3. Fields, in order: CDR3 DNA, CDR3 protein, D gene, V gene, clone size, CDR3 length, J gene. D genes are given only for firm matches. Some rows mark clone size as missing; the rest say once, few, many or name a class of expanded clone.

DNA: TGTGCCAGCTCACCATCCGTGGGGATGAGTAATGAAAAACTGTTTTTT; CDR3: CASSPSVGMSNEKLFF; D: NA; V: TRBV18; size: few; length: 16; J: TRBJ1-4
DNA: TGTGCCAGCAGCAATCTCGAAGGAGCTTTCTTT; CDR3: CASSNLEGAFF; D: NA; V: TRBV3-1; size: many; length: 11; J: TRBJ1-1
DNA: TGTGCCAGTAGTACCCTACAGGGGGCTGAAGCTTTCTTT; CDR3: CASSTLQGAEAFF; D: TRBD1; V: TRBV19; size: few; length: 13; J: TRBJ1-1
DNA: TGTGCCAGCAGCGGGACGGGAGTGTCGGTCGATGAGCAGTTCTTC; CDR3: CASSGTGVSVDEQFF; D: NA; V: TRBV9; size: many; length: 15; J: TRBJ2-1
DNA: TGTGCCATCAGTGAGGTTGGGGGGAACACTGAAGCTTTCTTT; CDR3: CAISEVGGNTEAFF; D: NA; V: TRBV10-3; size: many; length: 14; J: TRBJ1-1
DNA: TGTGCCAGCAGCCAGTCGACCCCGGGACTAGCACTTAGCACAGATACGCAGTATTTT; CDR3: CASSQSTPGLALSTDTQYF; D: TRBD2; V: TRBV14; size: NA; length: 19; J: TRBJ2-3
DNA: TGTGCCAGCAGCCGGTTCGGACCCCGGGACACTGAAGCTTTCTTT; CDR3: CASSRFGPRDTEAFF; D: NA; V: TRBV6-5; size: many; length: 15; J: TRBJ1-1
DNA: TGTGCCAGCGGTACCGGGGAGCTGTTTTTT; CDR3: CASGTGELFF; D: NA; V: TRBV6-5; size: few; length: 10; J: TRBJ2-2
DNA: TGCGCCAGCAGCCGAAGCGGGAGCTCCCAAGAGACCCAGTACTTC; CDR3: CASSRSGSSQETQYF; D: TRBD2; V: TRBV5-1; size: many; length: 15; J: TRBJ2-5
DNA: TGTGCCAGCAGCTTATACCTCAGAGAGCAGTACTTC; CDR3: CASSLYLREQYF; D: NA; V: TRBV7-2; size: few; length: 12; J: TRBJ2-7